Listed here are 17 T cell receptor beta chains from one sample, sequenced in a study of cytomegalovirus exposure and HLA in healthy donors. PCR primers comprised 60 Vbeta and 13 Jbeta primers. Repertoires were generated with immunoSEQ multiplex PCR, while TCRdb's copy carries only in-frame clones and drops some. This sample has about 99,000 clones, with roughly 80% found just once. The sample taken for sequencing was PBMCs. These receptor sequences come from a man between 40 and 49 years old in good health and CMV-seronegative.

The J gene is TRBJ2-7, the V gene TRBV7-6; TRBD2 agrees at 11 bases. Germline values: CDR1 SGHVS, CDR2 FNYEAQ. V was clipped by 1 base and J by 5 bases; unmatched bases: 7. The CDR3 length is 16 residues. CDR3 sequence reads: CASSLDSGGARNEQYF. Here the CDR3 DNA reads TGTGCCAGCAGCTTAGATAGCGGGGGGGCGAGAAACGAGCAGTACTTC.

The chain employs TRBV7-9 and TRBJ2-5, with 7 bases fitting TRBD2. CDR1 is SEHNR and CDR2 is FQNEAQ in the germline V gene (reference sequence). The CDR3 has 15 residues. Losses at the gene ends were 5 bases for V and 3 bases for J; bases not matched to a gene: 9. The CDR3 coding sequence is TGTGCCAGCAGCCATAGCGGGCCAGATGAAGAGACCCAGTACTTC. Protein sequence: CASSHSGPDEETQYF.

The V gene is TRBV9, the J gene TRBJ1-1; 12 bases map to TRBD1. Germline V CDR1 and CDR2: SGDLS, YYNGEE. The CDR3 is 19 residues long. J gave up 0 bases and V 3 bases, and 12 bases lay outside the gene matches. The CDR3 sequence is CASSAKPGTGGLMNTEAFF. The CDR3 DNA reads as TGTGCCAGCAGCGCGAAACCCGGGACAGGGGGCCTCATGAACACTGAAGCTTTCTTT.

This clone has just a few counts. The V gene is TRBV29-1, the J gene TRBJ2-1; 9 positions agree with TRBD1. Germline V gives CDR1 SQVTM, CDR2 ANQGSEA. Trimming at V came to 5 bases and at J to 1 base, leaving 9 bases not matched to a gene. The CDR3 totals 16 residues. CDR3 sequence (DNA): TGCAGCGTTACCCGCGACAGGGGGGGATCCTACAATGAGCAGTTCTTC. Protein sequence: CSVTRDRGGSYNEQFF.

This clone was picked up one time. This chain uses TRBV7-9 with TRBJ2-6; a weak D match, TRBD2 (6 bases). V was shortened by 4 bases and J by 4 bases, with 8 bases between the two germline ends. The CDR3 sequence is 14 residues long. The germline V gene encodes CDR1 SEHNR and CDR2 FQNEAQ (reference sequence). The CDR3 region is CASSSRGGANVLTF. Here the CDR3 DNA reads TGTGCCAGCAGCTCCCGGGGGGGGGCCAACGTCCTGACTTTC. The full variable domain, in which reference TRBV7-9 and TRBJ2-6 provide the parts outside the CDR3, is DTGVSQNPRHKITKRGQNVTFRCDPISEHNRLYWYRQTLGQGPEFLTYFQNEAQLEKSRLLSDRFSAERPKGSFSTLEIQRTEQGDSAMYLCASSSRGGANVLTFGAGSRLTVL.

The J gene is TRBJ1-2, the V gene TRBV29-1; tentatively, D is TRBD1 (5 bases). Germline lookup yields CDR1 SQVTM and CDR2 ANQGSEA. With 2 bases removed from V and 14 bases from J, the gap between germline ends came to 12 bases. The CDR3 spans 10 residues. CDR3 coding DNA: TGCAGCGTTGAAATTACAGGAAAGACCTTC. It translates to CSVEITGKTF.

The chain employs TRBV28 and TRBJ1-2; the match to TRBD1 covers 8 bases. V was clipped by 5 bases and J by 2 bases; unmatched bases: 4. The germline gives CDR1 MDHEN, CDR2 SYDVKM. The CDR3 loop spans 14 amino acids. The DNA of the CDR3 is TGTGCCAGCAGTCCTCAGGGGGCGAACTATGGCTACACCTTC. It codes for CASSPQGANYGYTF.

This clone was counted only a few times. The chain has TRBV25-1 and TRBJ1-2; 12 bases map to TRBD1. The CDR3 runs 18 residues. V was pared by 1 base and J by 4 bases, with 10 bases of the junction left unmatched. Germline CDR1 is MGHDK and CDR2 is SYGVNS. For the CDR3, the DNA is TGTGCCAGCAGTGAATCTGGGACAGGGGGCTTAAGTAGCTATGGCTACACCTTC. It is translated as CASSESGTGGLSSYGYTF.

CDR3 nucleotide sequence: TGTGCCAGCATCTCGGGGACAGGGGGCGTCAGAACTGAAGCTTTCTTT. Translating it yields CASISGTGGVRTEAFF. This chain joins TRBV27 and TRBJ1-1; TRBD1 matches at 12 bases. CDR3 length: 16 residues. CDR1 MNHEY and CDR2 SMNVEV come from the germline V gene (reference sequence). The J segment lost 5 bases and the V segment lost 7 bases, leaving 11 bases of the junction unmatched.

Only a few counts were recorded for this clone. The chain combines TRBV25-1 with TRBJ2-7; D unresolved. Between the trimmed V and J ends, which lost 6 bases and 3 bases, there was a span of 12 bases. The CDR3 is made up of 13 amino acids. Germline V gives CDR1 MGHDK, CDR2 SYGVNS. CDR3 sequence: CASSSQVNYEQYF. CDR3 DNA: TGTGCCAGCAGCAGTCAAGTAAACTACGAGCAGTACTTC.

The chain combines TRBV2 with TRBJ2-1, with 8 positions matching TRBD2. The CDR3 covers 15 residues. J gave up 7 bases and V 7 bases, and 12 bases lay outside the gene matches. The germline gives CDR1 SNHLY, CDR2 FYNNEI. In DNA, the CDR3 is TGTGCCAGCACTAGGACTAGCACCCTTCGGAATGAGCAGTTCTTC. Its protein is CASTRTSTLRNEQFF. The full variable domain, completed using reference TRBV2 and TRBJ2-1, is EPEVTQTPSHQVTQMGQEVILRCVPISNHLYFYWYRQILGQKVEFLVSFYNNEISEKSEIFDDQFSVERPDGSNFTLKIRSTKLEDSAMYFCASTRTSTLRNEQFFGPGTRLTVL.

A single count supports this clone. The chain carries TRBV29-1 and TRBJ2-3, with D perhaps TRBD2 (5 bases). The V end lost 3 bases, the J end lost 2 bases, and 9 bases lay between the germline ends. The V gene's germline CDR1 is SQVTM and CDR2 ANQGSEA. The length of the CDR3 is 13 residues. In nucleotides, the CDR3 is TGCAGCGTTGATACGGGGATCACAGATACGCAGTATTTT. Translating it yields CSVDTGITDTQYF.

The rearrangement joins TRBV6-1 to TRBJ2-7; TRBD2 agrees at 12 bases. Unmatched junction bases numbered 10, after V lost 6 bases and J lost 7 bases. The V gene's germline CDR1 is MNHNS and CDR2 SASEGT. The CDR3 has 15 residues. The CDR3 DNA reads as TGTGCCAGCAGCGCCTCCGCTAGCGGGAGGGGTGAGCAGTACTTC. It is translated as CASSASASGRGEQYF.

This chain links TRBV11-2 with TRBJ2-1; possible D gene TRBD2, 5 bases. The V and J ends lost 5 bases and 11 bases respectively, with 13 bases between them. The germline gives CDR1 SGHAT, CDR2 FQNNGV. The CDR3 consists of 12 residues. Here the CDR3 reads CASSGTSEKQFF. The CDR3 nucleotides read TGTGCCAGCAGCGGAACTAGTGAGAAGCAGTTCTTC.

This chain uses TRBV28 with TRBJ1-1; 7 positions match TRBD1. Germline V gives CDR1 MDHEN, CDR2 SYDVKM. J lost 4 bases, V lost 7 bases, and 12 bases had no gene match. The CDR3 is 15 amino acids. The CDR3 region is CASTFLDQGGTEAFF. DNA of the CDR3: TGTGCCAGCACTTTCCTTGACCAGGGGGGCACTGAAGCTTTCTTT. Together with reference TRBV28 and TRBJ1-1, the CDR3 gives the full variable domain: DVKVTQSSRYLVKRTGEKVFLECVQDMDHENMFWYRQDPGLGLRLIYFSYDVKMKEKGDIPEGYSVSREKKERFSLILESASTNQTSMYLCASTFLDQGGTEAFFGQGTRLTVV.

The gene calls are TRBV5-1 and TRBJ2-1; D call uncertain. Germline CDR1 is SGHRS and CDR2 is YFSETQ. The CDR3 sequence is 13 residues long. With 0 bases removed from V and 8 bases from J, the gap between germline ends came to 9 bases. Written as DNA, the CDR3 is TGCGCCAGCAGCTTGGCCCCGTACTATGAGCAGTTCTTC. This codes for CASSLAPYYEQFF.

V usage is TRBV9 and J usage is TRBJ1-5; D possibly corresponds to TRBD1 (6 bases). Germline CDR1 and CDR2: SGDLS and YYNGEE. V dropped 4 bases and J dropped 7 bases, with 18 bases sitting between them. CDR3 length equals 15 residues. The CDR3 DNA reads as TGTGCCAGCAGCAAGGGGGGGGGCGAGGTCCAGCCCCAGCATTTT. It yields the protein CASSKGGGEVQPQHF.